Below, 2 T cell receptor beta chains from the same sample are listed, as sequenced in a study of blood T cells in healthy people across ages. With a J-beta primer mix and a sample-barcoded 5' primer, a second PCR ran roughly 6 to 11 cycles. TCRdb redid the calling of the 5' RACE reads with MiXCR, one entry per CDR3 protein. The sample has about 680,000 distinct CDR3 sequences, approximately 49% seen once. Input material: blood. Source of these receptors: a woman aged 55-69 years in good health.

The chain has TRBV20-1 and TRBJ2-7; 10 bases are a match to TRBD1. The CDR3 spans 15 residues. V was pared by 0 bases and J by 1 base, with 3 bases of the junction left unmatched. Germline lookup yields CDR1 DFQATT and CDR2 SNEGSKA (reference sequence). The CDR3 region is CSARDPGQGSYEQYF. The CDR3 DNA sequence: TGCAGTGCTAGAGATCCGGGACAGGGGTCCTACGAGCAGTACTTC.

This clonotype came up a few times. This chain connects TRBV6-5 to TRBJ2-3; D may be TRBD2 (5 bases). V dropped 2 bases and J dropped 3 bases, with 9 bases sitting between them. Germline V gene data show CDR1 as MNHEY and CDR2 as SVGAGI. CDR3 length equals 14 residues. The DNA of the CDR3 is TGTGCCAGCAGTTACCGCTCGGGGACAGATACGCAGTATTTT. Its protein is CASSYRSGTDTQYF.